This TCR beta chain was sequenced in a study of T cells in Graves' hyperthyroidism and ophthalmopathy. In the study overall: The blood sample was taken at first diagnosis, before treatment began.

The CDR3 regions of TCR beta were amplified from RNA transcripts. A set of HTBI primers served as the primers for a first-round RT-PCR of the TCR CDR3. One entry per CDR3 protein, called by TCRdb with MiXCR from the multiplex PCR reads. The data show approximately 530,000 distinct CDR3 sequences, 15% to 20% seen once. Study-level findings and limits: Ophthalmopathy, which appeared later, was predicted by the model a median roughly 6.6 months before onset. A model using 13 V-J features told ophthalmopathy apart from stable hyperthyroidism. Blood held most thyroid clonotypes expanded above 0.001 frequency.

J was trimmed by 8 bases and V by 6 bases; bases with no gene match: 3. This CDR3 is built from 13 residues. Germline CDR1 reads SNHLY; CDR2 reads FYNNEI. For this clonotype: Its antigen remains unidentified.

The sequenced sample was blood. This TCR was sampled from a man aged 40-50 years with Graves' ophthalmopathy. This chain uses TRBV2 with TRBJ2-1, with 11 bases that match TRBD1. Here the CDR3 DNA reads TGTGCCAGCAGGGACAGGGGGCGCCATGAGCAGTTCTTC. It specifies CASRDRGRHEQFF. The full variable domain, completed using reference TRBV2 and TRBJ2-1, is EPEVTQTPSHQVTQMGQEVILRCVPISNHLYFYWYRQILGQKVEFLVSFYNNEISEKSEIFDDQFSVERPDGSNFTLKIRSTKLEDSAMYFCASRDRGRHEQFFGPGTRLTVL.